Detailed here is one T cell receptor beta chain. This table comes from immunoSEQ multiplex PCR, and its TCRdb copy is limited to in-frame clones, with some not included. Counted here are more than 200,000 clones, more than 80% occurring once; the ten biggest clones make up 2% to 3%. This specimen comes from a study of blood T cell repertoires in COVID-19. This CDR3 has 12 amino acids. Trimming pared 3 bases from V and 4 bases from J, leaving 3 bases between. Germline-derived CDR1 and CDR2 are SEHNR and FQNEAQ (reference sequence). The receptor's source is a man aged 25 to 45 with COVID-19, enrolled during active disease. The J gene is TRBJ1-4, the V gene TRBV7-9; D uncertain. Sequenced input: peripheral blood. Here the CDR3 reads CASSLYNEKLFF. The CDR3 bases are TGTGCCAGCAGCTTGTATAATGAAAAACTGTTTTTT. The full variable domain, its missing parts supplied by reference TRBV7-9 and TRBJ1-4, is DTGVSQNPRHKITKRGQNVTFRCDPISEHNRLYWYRQTLGQGPEFLTYFQNEAQLEKSRLLSDRFSAERPKGSFSTLEIQRTEQGDSAMYLCASSLYNEKLFFGSGTQLSVL.